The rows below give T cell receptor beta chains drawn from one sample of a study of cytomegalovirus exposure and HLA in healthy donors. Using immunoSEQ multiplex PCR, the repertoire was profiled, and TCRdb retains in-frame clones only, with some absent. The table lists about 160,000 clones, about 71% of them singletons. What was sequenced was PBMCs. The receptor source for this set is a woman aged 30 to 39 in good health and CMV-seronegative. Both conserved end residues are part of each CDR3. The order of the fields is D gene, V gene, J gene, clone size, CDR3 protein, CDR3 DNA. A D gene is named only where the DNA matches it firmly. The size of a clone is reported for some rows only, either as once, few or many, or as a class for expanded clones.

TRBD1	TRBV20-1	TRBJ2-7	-	CSAGQDYEQYF	TGCAGTGCTGGACAGGACTACGAGCAGTACTTC
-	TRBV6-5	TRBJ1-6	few	CASRDSSYNSPLHF	TGTGCCAGCAGGGACAGCTCCTATAATTCACCCCTCCACTTT
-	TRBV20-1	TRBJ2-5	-	CSASQLETQYF	TGCAGTGCCAGTCAGTTAGAGACCCAGTACTTC
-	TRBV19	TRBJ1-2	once	CASSIMSGGLDGYTF	TGTGCCAGTAGTATAATGTCGGGGGGATTGGATGGCTACACCTTC
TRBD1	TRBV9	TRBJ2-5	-	CASSVGTGGSETQYF	TGTGCCAGCAGCGTAGGGACAGGGGGTTCAGAGACCCAGTACTTC
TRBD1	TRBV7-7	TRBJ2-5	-	CASSTRTGRETQYF	TGTGCCAGCAGCACCAGGACAGGGAGAGAGACCCAGTACTTC
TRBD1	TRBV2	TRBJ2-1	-	CASTQGAQEQFF	TGTGCCAGCACCCAGGGGGCGCAGGAGCAGTTCTTC
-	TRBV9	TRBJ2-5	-	CASSVGSRVETQYF	TGTGCCAGCAGCGTAGGATCACGGGTTGAGACCCAGTACTTC
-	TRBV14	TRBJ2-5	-	CASGVGGGAETQYF	TGTGCCAGCGGCGTAGGAGGGGGCGCAGAGACCCAGTACTTC
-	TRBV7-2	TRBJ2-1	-	CASSETGEQFF	TGTGCCAGCAGTGAAACGGGTGAGCAGTTCTTC
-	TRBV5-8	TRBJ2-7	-	CASSPGAGIPSYEQYF	TGTGCCAGCAGCCCTGGAGCAGGGATCCCCTCCTACGAGCAGTACTTC
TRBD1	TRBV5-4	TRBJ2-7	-	CASSLRGQSYEQYF	TGTGCCAGCAGCTTGAGGGGGCAATCCTACGAGCAGTACTTC
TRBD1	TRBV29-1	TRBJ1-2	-	CSVTGGGNYGYTF	TGCAGCGTAACAGGGGGCGGTAACTATGGCTACACCTTC
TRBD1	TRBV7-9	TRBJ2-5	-	CASSRTGQGQETQYF	TGTGCCAGCAGCAGGACCGGACAGGGGCAAGAGACCCAGTACTTC
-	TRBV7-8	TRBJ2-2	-	CASSSDSGTLFPGELFF	TGTGCCAGCAGCTCGGATTCCGGGACTCTTTTCCCCGGGGAGCTGTTTTTT
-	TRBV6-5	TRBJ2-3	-	CASRPGTSTDTQYF	TGTGCCAGCAGGCCAGGTACTAGCACAGATACGCAGTATTTT
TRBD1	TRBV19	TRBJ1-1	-	CASSISGQGLNTEAFF	TGTGCCAGTAGTATATCGGGACAGGGCCTAAACACTGAAGCTTTCTTT
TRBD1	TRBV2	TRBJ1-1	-	CASSGQGDTEAFF	TGTGCCAGCAGTGGACAGGGTGACACTGAAGCTTTCTTT
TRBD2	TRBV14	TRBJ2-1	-	CASSQIAGTSGRDEQFF	TGTGCCAGCAGCCAGATCGCCGGGACTAGCGGGAGGGATGAGCAGTTCTTC
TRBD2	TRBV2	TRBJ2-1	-	CASSELAGGLNEQFF	TGTGCCAGCAGTGAACTAGCGGGAGGCCTCAATGAGCAGTTCTTC
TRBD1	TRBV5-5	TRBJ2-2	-	CASSLVERGLGELFF	TGTGCCAGCAGCTTGGTGGAGAGGGGGCTCGGGGAGCTGTTTTTT
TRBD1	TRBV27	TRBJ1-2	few	CASSLWGQGHYGYTF	TGTGCCAGCAGTTTATGGGGACAGGGGCACTATGGCTACACCTTC
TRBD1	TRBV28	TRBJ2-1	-	CASSSYRGRDSNEQFF	TGTGCCAGCAGTTCTTACAGGGGGCGAGATTCGAATGAGCAGTTCTTC
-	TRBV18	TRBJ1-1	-	CASSQQVGTEAFF	TGTGCCAGCTCGCAACAGGTGGGCACTGAAGCTTTCTTT
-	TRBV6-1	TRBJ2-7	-	CASRTGTRYEQYF	TGTGCCAGCAGGACCGGGACACGTTACGAGCAGTACTTC
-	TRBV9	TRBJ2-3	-	CASRPTAADTQYF	TGTGCCAGCAGACCGACAGCCGCAGATACGCAGTATTTT
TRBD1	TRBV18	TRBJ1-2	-	CASSSGQNYGYTF	TGTGCCAGCTCCTCGGGACAGAACTATGGCTACACCTTC
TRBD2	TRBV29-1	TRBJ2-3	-	CSVEFGTSGTDTQYF	TGCAGCGTTGAATTCGGGACTAGCGGAACAGATACGCAGTATTTT
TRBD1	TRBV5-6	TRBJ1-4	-	CASRGQAGIGKLFF	TGTGCCAGCAGGGGACAGGCCGGAATCGGAAAACTGTTTTTT
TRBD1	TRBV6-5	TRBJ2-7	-	CASSTGTGAYEQYF	TGTGCCAGCAGTACCGGGACAGGGGCTTACGAGCAGTACTTC
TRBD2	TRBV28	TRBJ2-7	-	CASSSASGRSSWSYEQYF	TGTGCCAGCAGTTCAGCTAGCGGGAGGAGTTCTTGGTCCTACGAGCAGTACTTC
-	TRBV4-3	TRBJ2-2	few	CASSQEGRNTGELFF	TGCGCCAGCAGCCAAGAGGGCAGAAACACCGGGGAGCTGTTTTTT
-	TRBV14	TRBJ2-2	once	CASSQRRKTNTGELFF	TGTGCCAGCAGCCAAAGGCGGAAGACGAACACCGGGGAGCTGTTTTTT
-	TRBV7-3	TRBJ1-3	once	CASSPIGGGGNTIYF	TGTGCCAGCAGCCCAATCGGGGGGGGTGGAAACACCATATATTTT
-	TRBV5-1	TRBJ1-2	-	CASSFGPRGPLRVDGYTF	TGCGCCAGCAGCTTCGGCCCCAGGGGCCCCTTGAGAGTTGATGGCTACACCTTC
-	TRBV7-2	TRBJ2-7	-	CASSPDRYSYEQYF	TGTGCCAGCAGCCCCGACAGGTACTCCTACGAGCAGTACTTC
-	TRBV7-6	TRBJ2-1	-	CASSLGRSGINEQFF	TGTGCCAGCAGCTTAGGCCGTTCAGGGATAAATGAGCAGTTCTTC
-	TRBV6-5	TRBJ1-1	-	CASSSRIDSNTEAFF	TGTGCCAGCAGTTCTCGGATAGACTCGAACACTGAAGCTTTCTTT
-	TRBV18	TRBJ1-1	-	CASSPAESPAEAFF	TGTGCCAGCTCACCCGCCGAGTCCCCCGCTGAAGCTTTCTTT
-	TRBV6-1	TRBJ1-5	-	CASSESADYSPQHF	TGTGCCAGCAGTGAATCGGCAGATTACAGTCCCCAGCATTTT
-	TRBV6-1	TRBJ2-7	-	CASSLHARAYEQYF	TGTGCCAGCAGTTTGCACGCTAGAGCCTACGAGCAGTACTTC
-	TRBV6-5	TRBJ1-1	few	CASKERLGNTEAFF	TGTGCCAGCAAAGAACGACTAGGGAACACTGAAGCTTTCTTT
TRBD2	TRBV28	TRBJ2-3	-	CATRAGGTQQYF	TGTGCCACCAGGGCGGGGGGGACACAACAGTATTTT
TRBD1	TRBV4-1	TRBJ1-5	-	CASSKGQGNQPQHF	TGCGCCAGCAGCAAAGGACAGGGGAATCAGCCCCAGCATTTT
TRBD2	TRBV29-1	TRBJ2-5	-	CSVDGTSGRGYQETQYF	TGCAGCGTTGACGGGACTAGCGGGAGAGGGTACCAAGAGACCCAGTACTTC
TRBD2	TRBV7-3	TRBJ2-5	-	CASSLSGGASETQYF	TGTGCCAGCAGCTTAAGCGGGGGGGCCAGTGAGACCCAGTACTTC
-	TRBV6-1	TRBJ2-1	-	CASSGFVRNEQFF	TGTGCCAGCTCAGGGTTTGTGAGGAATGAGCAGTTCTTC
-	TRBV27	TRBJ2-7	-	CASRLLGATYEQYF	TGTGCCAGCAGACTCCTTGGGGCGACGTACGAGCAGTACTTC
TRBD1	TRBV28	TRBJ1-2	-	CASSKTGAGEGYTF	TGTGCCAGCAGCAAAACAGGGGCAGGGGAGGGCTACACCTTC
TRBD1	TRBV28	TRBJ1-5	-	CASSSGGYSNQPQHF	TGTGCCAGCAGTTCAGGGGGGTATAGCAATCAGCCCCAGCATTTT
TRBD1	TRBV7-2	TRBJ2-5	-	CASSPGQGGTQYF	TGTGCCAGCAGCCCCGGACAGGGGGGGACCCAGTACTTC
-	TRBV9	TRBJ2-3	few	CASSVGPGVLTDTQYF	TGTGCCAGCAGCGTAGGACCCGGGGTACTCACAGATACGCAGTATTTT
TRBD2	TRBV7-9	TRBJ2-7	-	CASSTSGRTYEQYF	TGTGCCAGCAGCACGAGCGGGAGAACCTACGAGCAGTACTTC
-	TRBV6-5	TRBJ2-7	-	CASSYSIIAEQYF	TGTGCCAGCAGTTACTCGATAATAGCGGAGCAGTACTTC
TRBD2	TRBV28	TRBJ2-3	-	CASSTLAGVSDTQYF	TGTGCCAGCAGTACACTAGCGGGAGTATCAGATACGCAGTATTTT